This paragraph reports one T cell receptor beta chain. The target antigen is unknown. Germline-derived CDR1 and CDR2 are SGHDN and FVKESK. This CDR3 contains 17 residues. V lost 0 bases, J lost 1 base, and 13 bases lay in between. TCRdb fed the RT-PCR reads into MiXCR, producing one record per CDR3 protein. The sample includes some 520,000 distinct CDR3 sequences, approximately 15% of them seen just once. This sample was taken from a study of response to subunit inactivated influenza vaccine. Notes on the study in general: The authors offered the suggestion that each seasonal influenza vaccination recruits few new T cells.

The chain combines TRBV14 with TRBJ1-5, with D unresolved. The source is a man aged 50 to 69 who received an inactivated influenza vaccine. The sequenced sample was CD4+ T cells sorted from PBMCs, obtained around 2 years after vaccination. CDR3 amino acids: CASSQERHLNSNQPQHF. The CDR3 DNA follows: TGTGCCAGCAGCCAAGAGAGACACCTAAACAGCAATCAGCCCCAGCATTTT. Variable domain in full (rest from reference TRBV14 and TRBJ1-5): EAGVTQFPSHSVIEKGQTVTLRCDPISGHDNLYWYRRVMGKEIKFLLHFVKESKQDESGMPNNRFLAERTGGTYSTLKVQPAELEDSGVYFCASSQERHLNSNQPQHFGDGTRLSIL.